This passage covers 10 T cell receptor beta chains from one sample sequenced in a study of cytomegalovirus exposure and HLA in healthy donors. Researchers ran the PCR with 60 Vbeta and 13 Jbeta primers. Produced via immunoSEQ multiplex PCR; TCRdb's table is partial and in-frame only. The sample has 110,000 to 150,000 clones, approximately 82% seen once. Sequenced: PBMCs. The receptor set was obtained from a woman aged 60-75 years in good health and CMV-seropositive.

This clone was picked up one time. V and J are TRBV19 and TRBJ1-1, with TRBD1 identical over 8 bases. The germline V gene has CDR1 LNHDA and CDR2 SQIVND (reference sequence). V shed 3 bases and J 4 bases; nucleotides not matched to a gene: 1. There are 13 residues in the CDR3. The CDR3 DNA reads TGTGCCAGTAGTATGGGACAGGTCACTGAAGCTTTCTTT. This gives the protein CASSMGQVTEAFF.

The chain joins TRBV11-3 to TRBJ2-3; 7 nucleotides match TRBD2. Looked up from germline, CDR1 is SGHNT and CDR2 is YENEEA. Trimming removed 4 bases from V and 7 bases from J; junction bases left unmatched: 11. The CDR3 is made up of 15 amino acids. CDR3 coding DNA: TGTGCCAGCAGCTCACCCACGGGGGGAGGATATACGCAGTATTTT. It yields the protein CASSSPTGGGYTQYF.

The V and J genes are TRBV7-9 and TRBJ2-7, with 8 bases identical to TRBD2. Germline-derived CDR1 and CDR2 are SEHNR and FQNEAQ (reference sequence). V trimming: 2 bases; J trimming: 6 bases; junction bases outside the gene matches: 6. This CDR3 comprises 14 residues. The CDR3 DNA is TGTGCCAGCAGCTTATCAGCGGGAGAAGGCGAGCAGTACTTC. It translates to CASSLSAGEGEQYF.

V is TRBV2 and J is TRBJ2-1, with 7 bases matching TRBD2. The CDR3 length is 12 residues. V dropped 6 bases and J dropped 8; count of bases not matched to a gene: 4. The germline V gene encodes CDR1 SNHLY and CDR2 FYNNEI. CDR3 sequence reads: CASRGGADEQFF. The CDR3 DNA is TGTGCCAGCAGGGGAGGGGCGGATGAGCAGTTCTTC.

This chain joins TRBV5-4 and TRBJ2-5, with a tentative D call TRBD1 (6 bases). The germline CDR1 and CDR2 sequences are SGHNT and YYREEE (reference sequence). The V end lost 0 bases, the J end lost 5 bases, and 11 bases lay between the germline ends. This CDR3 is built from 14 residues. This CDR3 reads CASSLADRWETQYF. CDR3 DNA sequence: TGTGCCAGCAGCTTGGCCGACAGGTGGGAGACCCAGTACTTC.

CDR3 coding DNA: TGCAGCGTGGGACTAGCGGGTACCTACAATGAGCAGTTCTTC. Its translation is CSVGLAGTYNEQFF. The genes are TRBV29-1 and TRBJ2-1; 12 bases are a match to TRBD2. V trimming: 6 bases; J trimming: 2 bases; junction bases outside the gene matches: 2. The germline gives CDR1 SQVTM, CDR2 ANQGSEA. The CDR3 is 14 amino acids.

Remarks on this clone: Distinct nucleotide sequences in the sample also encode this CDR3. The chain's CDR3 is CASSLAGSQETQYF. The CDR3 nucleotides read TGTGCCAGCAGCTTAGCCGGGAGCCAAGAGACCCAGTACTTC. The V gene is TRBV7-9, the J gene TRBJ2-5, with a weak D call TRBD2 (6 bases). Trimming left V 0 bases short and J 1 base short, with 6 bases between. This CDR3 region has 14 residues. Germline V gene sequence: CDR1 SEHNR, CDR2 FQNEAQ (reference sequence).

V and J are TRBV14 and TRBJ2-2; no reliable D call. The V end was cut by 1 base, the J end by 7 bases, with 7 bases between. CDR1 and CDR2 from the germline V gene are SGHDN and FVKESK. The CDR3 contains 13 residues. The CDR3 DNA reads TGTGCCAGCAGCCAAGCTATCGGCGGGGAGCTGTTTTTT. Its translation: CASSQAIGGELFF.

The CDR3 DNA sequence: TGCGCCAGCAGCCAAGATCTAGATGTACGTAGATCTGAAGCTTTCTTT. This sequence encodes CASSQDLDVRRSEAFF. The chain combines TRBV4-1 with TRBJ1-1; D ambiguous. Trimming took off 0 bases at V and 6 bases at J, with 17 bases between the two ends. This CDR3 is built from 16 residues. Germline V gene lookup returns CDR1 MGHRA and CDR2 YSYEKL.

The genes are TRBV9 and TRBJ2-1; 11 nucleotides line up with TRBD2. Germline V CDR1 and CDR2: SGDLS, YYNGEE. The CDR3 is 18 residues long. After removal of 3 bases from V and 5 bases from J, the junction contained 13 bases not matched to a gene. The CDR3: CASSADGPLAGVNNEQFF. In DNA, the CDR3 is TGTGCCAGCAGCGCCGACGGCCCACTAGCGGGAGTGAACAATGAGCAGTTCTTC.